These 18 T cell receptor beta chains were all obtained from the same sample, sequenced in a study of shared clonotypes between healthy human individuals. CD45RO-negative CD8 cells positively selected for CCR7 made up the naive population, which excluded terminally differentiated effector memory CD45RA+ cells. Generated by immunoSEQ multiplex PCR, the TCRdb table keeps only in-frame clones and is missing some. Of under 850,000 clones listed, 90% to 95% were seen once; the top ten hold 24%. Specimen: naive CD8+ T cells sorted from blood. Receptors originate from a man in his thirties or forties in good health.

This chain uses TRBV10-2 with TRBJ2-1; D may correspond to TRBD1 or TRBD2 (6 bases each). This CDR3 is built from 17 residues. CDR1 and CDR2 (germline): WSHSY, SAAADI. V lost 8 bases and J 11 bases, leaving 31 bases between the germline ends. The CDR3 DNA sequence: TGCGCCAGCGCGAATGAAAACAGGGACTTGGGACTTGGGAAGCAGTTCTTC. This encodes CASANENRDLGLGKQFF.

CDR3 DNA sequence: TGTGCCAGCAGTTTTAGCGGGCCTAGCTCCTACGAGCAGTACTTC. Protein product: CASSFSGPSSYEQYF. V gene TRBV6-1 combines with J gene TRBJ2-7; 7 nucleotides agree with TRBD2. V gave up 5 bases and J gave up 0 bases; unmatched junction bases: 7. Germline-derived CDR1 and CDR2 are MNHNS and SASEGT. The CDR3 loop spans 15 amino acids.

Comment on this clone: This CDR3 is also generated by other DNA sequences in the sample. V is TRBV27 and J is TRBJ2-2; TRBD1 or TRBD2 may be the D gene (5 bases each). V was pared by 0 bases and J by 6 bases, with 5 bases between. The CDR3 consists of 13 residues. CDR1 and CDR2 from the germline V gene are MNHEY and SMNVEV (reference sequence). The CDR3 here is CASSLSGAGELFF. The DNA for the CDR3 is TGTGCCAGCAGTTTATCGGGGGCCGGGGAGCTGTTTTTT.

This chain links TRBV28 with TRBJ2-6, with D perhaps assigned TRBD1 or TRBD2 (5 bases each). Trimming removed 5 bases at V and 1 base at J, with 15 bases between. The germline V gene encodes CDR1 MDHEN and CDR2 SYDVKM. The CDR3 extends over 17 amino acids. CDR3 region: CASSPQDSGSGANVLTF. The CDR3 DNA reads as TGTGCCAGCAGTCCACAGGACTCGGGTTCTGGGGCCAACGTCCTGACTTTC.

The chain couples TRBV7-9 to TRBJ2-5; D is ambiguous. The germline gives CDR1 SEHNR, CDR2 FQNEAQ (reference sequence). V was cut by 1 base and J by 5 bases, with 14 bases left in between. The CDR3 has 15 residues. The CDR3 DNA reads TGTGCCAGCAGCTTAGAAGGTACAGCGCGGGAGACCCAGTACTTC. Encoded protein: CASSLEGTARETQYF.

CDR3 sequence (DNA): TGTGCCAGCAGTTCTGACGGAAACTATGGCTACACCTTC. Translating gives CASSSDGNYGYTF. The chain links TRBV7-9 to TRBJ1-2; D remains unclear. Trimming removed 6 bases from V and 2 bases from J, with 10 bases in between. The CDR3 extends over 13 amino acids. Germline V gene lookup returns CDR1 SEHNR and CDR2 FQNEAQ (reference sequence).

The chain couples TRBV5-1 to TRBJ2-3, with a tentative D call TRBD1 (6 bases). The CDR3 runs to 17 residues. V gave up 4 bases and J gave up 4 bases, with 22 bases separating them. CDR1 is SGHRS and CDR2 is YFSETQ in the germline V gene. The CDR3 loop is CASSLLQGPLVADTQYF. The CDR3 coding sequence is TGCGCCAGCAGCCTATTACAGGGTCCCTTGGTGGCAGATACGCAGTATTTT.

The rearrangement joins TRBV28 to TRBJ2-7; no clear D gene. V lost 3 bases, J lost 4 bases, and 13 bases lay in between. There are 14 residues in the CDR3. CDR1 MDHEN and CDR2 SYDVKM come from the germline V gene. CDR3: CASSLPWSTYEQYF. The CDR3, as DNA: TGTGCCAGCAGTTTGCCTTGGTCGACTTACGAGCAGTACTTC. The variable domain in full, with the rest retrieved from reference TRBV28 and TRBJ2-7, is DVKVTQSSRYLVKRTGEKVFLECVQDMDHENMFWYRQDPGLGLRLIYFSYDVKMKEKGDIPEGYSVSREKKERFSLILESASTNQTSMYLCASSLPWSTYEQYFGPGTRLTVT.

The chain has TRBV28 and TRBJ2-7; 10 bases are a match to TRBD2. Trimming removed 5 bases from V and 5 bases from J; junction bases left unmatched: 9. The CDR3 covers 15 residues. Germline CDR1 and CDR2: MDHEN and SYDVKM. The CDR3 nucleotides read TGTGCCAGCAGTCCCATTAGCGGGGGGATCCACGAGCAGTACTTC. The encoded protein is CASSPISGGIHEQYF.

The rearrangement uses TRBV5-6 and TRBJ2-1; 7 nucleotides line up with TRBD2. The CDR3 extends over 14 amino acids. The ends lost 4 bases at V and 7 bases at J; junction bases unmatched: 8. The germline gives CDR1 SGHDT, CDR2 YYEEEE. CDR3 sequence: CASSRDYFLNEQFF. The CDR3 nucleotides are TGTGCCAGCAGCCGGGACTACTTCTTGAATGAGCAGTTCTTC.

Points on this clone: Other DNA sequences in the sample encode the same CDR3. The rearrangement links TRBV27 to TRBJ1-1, with D tentatively TRBD1 (5 bases). The V gene's germline CDR1 is MNHEY and CDR2 SMNVEV (reference sequence). Trimming took off 1 base at V and 6 bases at J, with 6 bases between the two ends. This CDR3 is 12 amino acids long. CDR3 nucleotides: TGTGCCAGCAGTTTATTAGGGGCTGAAGCTTTCTTT. Residues: CASSLLGAEAFF.

V gene TRBV4-1 combines with J gene TRBJ2-1, with D hard to call. The CDR3 is 14 residues long. The germline gives CDR1 MGHRA, CDR2 YSYEKL. Trimming pared 4 bases from V and 4 bases from J, leaving 11 bases between. CDR3 nucleotide sequence: TGCGCCAGCAGCCCCCTAAGTACGTACAATGAGCAGTTCTTC. This gives the protein CASSPLSTYNEQFF.

The chain couples TRBV7-9 to TRBJ2-1; tentative D call: TRBD1 (5 bases). In germline, CDR1 is SEHNR, CDR2 FQNEAQ (reference sequence). The CDR3 contains 15 residues. The V end lost 5 bases, the J end lost 8 bases, and 19 bases lay between the germline ends. CDR3 residues: CASSLREWVDDEQFF. In nucleotides, the CDR3 is TGTGCCAGCAGCCTCAGGGAATGGGTTGACGATGAGCAGTTCTTC. The whole variable domain, remainder taken from reference TRBV7-9 and TRBJ2-1, is DTGVSQNPRHKITKRGQNVTFRCDPISEHNRLYWYRQTLGQGPEFLTYFQNEAQLEKSRLLSDRFSAERPKGSFSTLEIQRTEQGDSAMYLCASSLREWVDDEQFFGPGTRLTVL.

The CDR3 is CAISGQDNYGYTF. The CDR3 DNA follows: TGTGCCATCAGTGGACAGGATAACTATGGCTACACCTTC. This chain connects TRBV10-3 to TRBJ1-2, with a possible D match to TRBD1 (6 bases). This CDR3 is 13 amino acids long. CDR1 is ENHRY and CDR2 is SYGVKD in the germline V gene. Trimming took off 4 bases at V and 1 base at J, with 7 bases between the two ends.

The rearrangement joins TRBV7-2 to TRBJ2-7; the match to TRBD2 covers 8 bases. CDR1 is SGHTA, CDR2 FQGNSA, per germline. The junction had 1 base not matched to a gene; V was cut back by 3 bases and J by 0 bases. The CDR3 is 14 residues long. CDR3 in amino acids: CASSFTSGSYEQYF. The CDR3 DNA is TGTGCCAGCAGCTTCACTAGCGGCTCCTACGAGCAGTACTTC.

The V gene is TRBV30, the J gene TRBJ1-2; no clear D gene. This CDR3 has 15 amino acids. Per germline, CDR1 GTSNPN and CDR2 SVGIG (reference sequence). The V gene lost 6 bases and the J gene lost 1 base, with 18 bases spanning the gap. This CDR3 is CACGWTAFFNYGYTF. CDR3 DNA: TGTGCCTGTGGATGGACCGCGTTTTTTAACTATGGCTACACCTTC. Full variable domain (outside the CDR3, taken from reference TRBV30 and TRBJ1-2): SQTIHQWPATLVQPVGSPLSLECTVEGTSNPNLYWYRQAAGRGLQLLFYSVGIGQISSEVPQNLSASRPQDRQFILSSKKLLLSDSGFYLCACGWTAFFNYGYTFGSGTRLTVV.

This rearrangement joins TRBV29-1 to TRBJ2-1; 11 bases match TRBD2. Per germline, CDR1 SQVTM and CDR2 ANQGSEA. CDR3 length: 14 amino acids. The ends lost 4 bases at V and 5 bases at J; junction bases unmatched: 4. The CDR3 loop is CSVGGLAVDNEQFF. CDR3 bases: TGCAGCGTTGGGGGACTAGCGGTTGACAATGAGCAGTTCTTC.

The V call is TRBV7-3, the J call TRBJ1-1, with 9 bases lining up with TRBD1. Germline-derived CDR1 and CDR2 are SGHTA and FQGTGA. This CDR3 spans 13 amino acids. V shed 5 bases and J 8 bases; nucleotides not matched to a gene: 6. In DNA form, the CDR3 reads TGTGCCAGCAGCCTGGGGACAGGGTTGGAAGCTTTCTTT. Its protein product is CASSLGTGLEAFF.